This TCR beta chain was obtained from a study of technical replicates of blood from several donors. TCRdb's table, derived via immunoSEQ multiplex PCR, lists solely in-frame clones and lacks some. Seen here are tens of thousands of clones, 90% to 96% observed once, and the top ten hold around 0.4%. Sequenced input: T cells isolated from PBMCs. The TCR originated in a human donor in good health.

This chain's CDR3 is CASSQDPTSGRNEQFF. Here the CDR3 DNA reads TGTGCCAGCAGCCAAGATCCAACTAGCGGGAGGAATGAGCAGTTCTTC. V is TRBV4-2 and J is TRBJ2-1; TRBD2 agrees at 12 bases. From germline, CDR1 is LGHNA and CDR2 YNFKEQ. CDR3 length equals 16 residues. After removal of 0 bases from V and 7 bases from J, the junction contained 4 bases not matched to a gene.